The TCR beta chain described here comes from a study of T cells in Graves' hyperthyroidism and ophthalmopathy. This clonotype turned up a few times. Its antigen is undetermined. Germline CDR1 reads MNHNS; CDR2 reads SASEGT. The CDR3 spans 12 residues. V dropped 1 base and J dropped 10 bases, with 8 bases sitting between them. Isolation of PBMCs was performed on around 9.4 ml fresh peripheral blood. Amplified regions were TCR beta CDR3 sequences from RNA transcripts. An initial round of RT-PCR targeting the TCR CDR3 relied on the HTBI primer set. TCRdb reprocessed the multiplex PCR reads with MiXCR, giving one entry per CDR3 protein. Found here are 250,000 or so distinct CDR3 sequences, over 12% of them singletons; the top ten hold about 33%. Overall study results and limits: The blood repertoire included most of the expanded thyroid clonotypes above 0.001.

This TCR derives from a woman in her 50s with Graves' hyperthyroidism that later progressed to Graves' ophthalmopathy. Sequencing was carried out using blood. The genes are TRBV6-1 and TRBJ1-3; D is unclear. The CDR3 here is CASSEGRATIYF. CDR3 nucleotides: TGTGCCAGCAGTGAAGGCCGGGCAACCATATATTTT.